This T cell receptor (beta chain) comes out of a study of T cell responses to AZD1222 COVID-19 vaccine. Study-level points and caveats: Baseline antibody screening turned up just a handful of seropositive AZD1222 recipients. Increased Spike-specific TCR breadth and depth were observed after two AZD1222 doses. Unmutated variant regions reportedly attract nearly half of all spike-specific TCRs. The study found vaccine-associated CD4 TCRs spanning spike, dominant at 160-218 and 743-854.

This table comes from immunoSEQ multiplex PCR, and its TCRdb copy is limited to in-frame clones, with some not included. The top ten hold 8.5% to 12% of the sample, which has 150,000 to 200,000 clones, 80% to 95% seen once. Germline lookup yields CDR1 MDHEN and CDR2 SYDVKM. V was clipped by 8 bases and J by 6 bases; unmatched bases: 7. CDR3 size: 13 residues. A remark on this clone: Its target is unknown.

Here the sequenced sample was peripheral blood, taken on day 0 of AZD1222 vaccination. V usage is TRBV28 and J usage is TRBJ1-5; 7 nucleotides match TRBD1. The source of this sequence is an adult in good health. CDR3 DNA sequence: TGTGCCAGCCACAGGGGTCGTGGTCAGCCCCAGCATTTT. Translated, it gives CASHRGRGQPQHF.